This TCR beta chain was identified in a study of beta chain features in type 1 diabetes. The authors sorted CD4+ naive, central memory, regulatory and stem cell-like memory cells via CD45RO/CCR7/CD25/CD127/CD95/CD27. As every portion of the isolated RNA was reverse transcribed, the sequencing read expressed TCRB transcripts. The protocol was immunoSEQ multiplex PCR, while the TCRdb copy is restricted to in-frame clones and leaves out a portion. The data hold 860,000 or so clones, with about a sixth observed a single time. This CDR3 has 15 residues. Trimming took 4 bases from V and 6 from J, leaving 15 bases between them. CDR1 is LGHNA, CDR2 YSLEER, per germline.

This sequence originates from a woman in her late teens or twenties in good health. Sequenced sample: naive CD4+ T cells from blood. The genes are TRBV4-3 and TRBJ2-2; D is perhaps TRBD2 (6 bases). CDR3: CASSPGERVSGELFF. DNA for the CDR3: TGCGCCAGCAGCCCCGGGGAGCGGGTTTCCGGGGAGCTGTTTTTT.